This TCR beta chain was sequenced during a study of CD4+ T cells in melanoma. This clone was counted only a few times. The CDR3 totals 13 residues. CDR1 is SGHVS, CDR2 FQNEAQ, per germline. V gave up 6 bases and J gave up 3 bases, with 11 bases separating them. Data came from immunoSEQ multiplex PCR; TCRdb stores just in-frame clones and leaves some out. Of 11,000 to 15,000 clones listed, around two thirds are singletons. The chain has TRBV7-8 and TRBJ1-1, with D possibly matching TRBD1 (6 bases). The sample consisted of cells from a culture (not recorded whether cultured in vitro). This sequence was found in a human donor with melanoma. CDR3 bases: TGTGCCAGCAGGAATAACAGGGACACTGAAGCTTTCTTT. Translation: CASRNNRDTEAFF.